This TCR beta chain comes out of a study of early T cells in non-severe SARS-CoV-2 infection. Study in general: Sequencing targeted bulk RNA from unsorted whole blood, leaving chains unpaired.

This CDR3 region has 16 residues. In germline, CDR1 is SGHVS, CDR2 FNYEAQ. With 5 bases removed from V and 0 bases from J, the gap between germline ends came to 17 bases. The TCR library protocol attached unique molecular identifiers to the individual cDNA molecules. TCRdb re-analysed the 5' RACE reads in MiXCR, keeping a single row per CDR3 protein. The table lists approximately 35,000 distinct CDR3 sequences, around 4.6% of them singletons. This clonotype was detected only a few times. This sequence originates from an adult who was a healthcare worker with PCR-confirmed SARS-CoV-2 infection or an uninfected control (not recorded which). Sample: whole blood. The rearrangement uses TRBV7-6 and TRBJ2-7, with D unclear. The CDR3 protein is CASSLQDTQSSYEQYF. CDR3 in DNA: TGTGCCAGCAGCCTTCAAGACACTCAGAGCTCCTACGAGCAGTACTTC.